This TCR beta chain was sequenced for a study of T cell changes during pregnancy in multiple sclerosis. The table came from immunoSEQ multiplex PCR; TCRdb's copy has only in-frame clones and leaves some out. The sample has some 40,000 clones, 90% seen once; the top ten hold 0.55% to 0.7%. The CDR3 runs 13 residues. Trimming stripped 1 base from V and 3 bases from J, with 7 bases between. The germline gives CDR1 SGHNT, CDR2 YENEEA. The starting material was CD4+ T cells from peripheral blood mononuclear cells, obtained in the second trimester of pregnancy. The clonotype was recovered from a female donor with multiple sclerosis, enrolled in a pregnancy study. The chain joins TRBV11-3 to TRBJ2-7; D is ambiguous. Here the CDR3 DNA reads TGTGCCAGCAGCTTAGCGGGTCACTACGAGCAGTACTTC. It specifies CASSLAGHYEQYF.